What follows are 5 T cell receptor beta chains derived from one specimen sequenced in a study of blood T cells in healthy people across ages (dated by TCRdb to the mid-2010s). Libraries came from 5' RACE. For sequencing, an Illumina HiSeq 2500 was employed. A second PCR of about 6 to 11 cycles was performed with a sample-barcoded 5' primer and a J-beta primer mix. The public reads were quality trimmed at Q25 with fastp and then assembled into clones with MiXCR by TCRdb, keeping productive beta chains. Here each entry gathers all rows of one CDR3 protein and keeps the most common genes and DNA. Counted in this sample were under 2,000,000 distinct CDR3 sequences; less than 50% of them appeared once. Over 2% of the sample is in the top ten clones. Sequenced material: blood. These receptors all come from a woman between 35 and 50 years old in good health.

There are a few counts of this clonotype. This sequence joins TRBV27 and TRBJ2-7; 9 positions agree with TRBD1. The CDR3 totals 17 residues. V was pared by 5 bases and J by 2 bases, with 13 bases of the junction left unmatched. CDR1 and CDR2 (germline): MNHEY, SMNVEV (reference sequence). CDR3 DNA: TGTGCCAGCAGTATCGGACCACCGGGACAGGGAGCCTACGAGCAGTACTTC. It translates to CASSIGPPGQGAYEQYF.

At least ten counts were recorded for this clonotype. The chain links TRBV20-1 to TRBJ2-7; D uncertain. The CDR3 extends over 12 amino acids. Germline V gene lookup returns CDR1 DFQATT and CDR2 SNEGSKA (reference sequence). The ends were cut back, 3 bases at V and 3 bases at J, with 9 bases in the middle. CDR3 coding DNA: TGCAGTGCTAGCCTCGGCGGCTACGAGCAGTACTTC. It is translated as CSASLGGYEQYF.

This clonotype was detected a few times. This chain links TRBV5-1 with TRBJ2-1; 10 bases are a match to TRBD2. V shed 4 bases and J 10 bases; nucleotides not matched to a gene: 11. This CDR3 contains 15 residues. Germline CDR1 and CDR2: SGHRS and YFSETQ. The chain's CDR3 is CASSGPPQREGEQFF. The CDR3 DNA reads as TGCGCCAGCAGCGGTCCGCCCCAGCGGGAGGGAGAGCAGTTCTTC. The complete variable domain, with remaining parts taken from reference TRBV5-1 and TRBJ2-1, reads KAGVTQTPRYLIKTRGQQVTLSCSPISGHRSVSWYQQTPGQGLQFLFEYFSETQRNKGNFPGRFSGRQFSNSRSEMNVSTLELGDSALYLCASSGPPQREGEQFFGPGTRLTVL.

The CDR3 protein is CASSLTKGGTQYF. The DNA of the CDR3 is TGTGCCAGCAGCCTCACTAAGGGGGGGACCCAGTACTTC. The chain joins TRBV7-2 to TRBJ2-5, with D perhaps assigned TRBD1 or TRBD2 (6 bases each). Between the trimmed V and J ends, which lost 5 bases and 7 bases, there was a span of 14 bases. In germline, CDR1 is SGHTA, CDR2 FQGNSA. This CDR3 comprises 13 residues.

This clonotype has a single count. The J gene is TRBJ2-5, the V gene TRBV11-2; D perhaps matches TRBD1 (6 bases). The CDR3 covers 15 residues. Deletions cut 5 bases from V and 4 bases from J, with 17 bases between. Germline values: CDR1 SGHAT, CDR2 FQNNGV. Here the CDR3 reads CASSRHREGIETQYF. CDR3 DNA: TGTGCCAGCAGCCGCCACAGGGAAGGGATAGAGACCCAGTACTTC. Together with reference TRBV11-2 and TRBJ2-5, the CDR3 gives the full variable domain: EAGVAQSPRYKIIEKRQSVAFWCNPISGHATLYWYQQILGQGPKLLIQFQNNGVVDDSQLPKDRFSAERLKGVDSTLKIQPAKLEDSAVYLCASSRHREGIETQYFGPGTRLLVL.